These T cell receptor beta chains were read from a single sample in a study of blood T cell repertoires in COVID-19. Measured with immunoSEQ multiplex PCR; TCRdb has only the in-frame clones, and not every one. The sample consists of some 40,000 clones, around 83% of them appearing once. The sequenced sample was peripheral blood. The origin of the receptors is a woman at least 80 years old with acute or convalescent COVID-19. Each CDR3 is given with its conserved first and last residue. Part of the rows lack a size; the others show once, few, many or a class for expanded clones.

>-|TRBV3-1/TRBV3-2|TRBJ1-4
CASSLRGAGENEKLFF
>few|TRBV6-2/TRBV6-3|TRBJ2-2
CASSRTGYTGELFF
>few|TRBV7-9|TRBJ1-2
CASSGGDYGYTF
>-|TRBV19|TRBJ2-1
CASTLRGSSYNEQFF
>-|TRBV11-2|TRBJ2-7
CASSLDRVYEQYF
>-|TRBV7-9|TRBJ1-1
CASSFTALGTEAFF
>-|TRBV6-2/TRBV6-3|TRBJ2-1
CASSRLLNEQFF
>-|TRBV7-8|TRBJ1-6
CASSLDRSENSPLHF
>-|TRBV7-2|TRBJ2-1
CASSLSSSVSQDEQFF
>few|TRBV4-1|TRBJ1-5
CASSQVDYGYNQPQHF
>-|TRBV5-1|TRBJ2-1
CASSLGLALDEQFF
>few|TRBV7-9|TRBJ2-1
CASSLAGGHNEQFF
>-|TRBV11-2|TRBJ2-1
CASSLDGAAYNEQFF
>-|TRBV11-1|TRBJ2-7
CASSLLARGAVNEQYF
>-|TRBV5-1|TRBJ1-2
CASSLEGQANYGYTF
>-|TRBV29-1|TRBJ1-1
CSVGTGGEAFF
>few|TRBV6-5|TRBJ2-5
CASSLTQGETQYF
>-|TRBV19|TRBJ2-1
CASSIDIQTSSYNEQFF
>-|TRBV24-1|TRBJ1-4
CATSDPGQGNEKLFF
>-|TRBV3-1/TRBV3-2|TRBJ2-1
CASSLTPSSYNEQFF
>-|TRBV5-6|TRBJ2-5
CASSFSGTEETQYF
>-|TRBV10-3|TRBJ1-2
CAISDAGGDYGYTF
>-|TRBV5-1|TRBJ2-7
CASSLGPAGVVNEQYF
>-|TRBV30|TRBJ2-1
CAWALSGGPNEQFF
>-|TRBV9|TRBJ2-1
CASSVGVRDEQFF
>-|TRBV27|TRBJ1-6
CASSLKAGITYNSPLHF
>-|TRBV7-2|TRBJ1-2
CASSLNRQGRGYTF
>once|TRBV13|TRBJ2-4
CASSLEASGRPAKNIQYF
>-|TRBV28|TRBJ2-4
CASSPSVGTVVNIQYF